These 18 T cell receptor beta chains originate from one sample sequenced in a study of T cell responses to AZD1222 COVID-19 vaccine. Sequencing used immunoSEQ multiplex PCR; TCRdb keeps in-frame clones, though not all of them. The table has 250,000 to 300,000 clones, 94% seen once. This sample comprised peripheral blood, obtained 28 days after the second AZD1222 dose. The receptors shown here come from an adult who received the AZD1222 COVID-19 vaccine.

J is TRBJ1-4 and V is TRBV7-9, with 10 positions matching TRBD1. This CDR3 has 16 amino acids. J lost 4 bases, V lost 8 bases, and 10 bases had no gene match. The V gene's germline CDR1 is SEHNR and CDR2 FQNEAQ (reference sequence). The CDR3 region is CASCRGQGEGNEKLFF. CDR3 nucleotides: TGTGCCAGCTGCAGAGGACAGGGGGAGGGTAATGAAAAACTGTTTTTT.

The chain combines TRBV7-9 with TRBJ2-5, with TRBD1 as a possible D gene (6 bases). V dropped 3 bases and J dropped 4 bases, with 9 bases sitting between them. Looked up from germline, CDR1 is SEHNR and CDR2 is FQNEAQ (reference sequence). The CDR3 has 13 residues. CDR3 sequence (DNA): TGTGCCAGCAGCTTCACAGGGTTAGAGACCCAGTACTTC. Amino acid sequence: CASSFTGLETQYF.

The CDR3 DNA reads TGTGCCAGCAGTCTTGGCGGGGCCGTAGCTAACTATGGCTACACCTTC. It is translated as CASSLGGAVANYGYTF. This chain connects TRBV28 to TRBJ1-2; D may be TRBD1 (5 bases). V gave up 5 bases and J gave up 0 bases, with 16 bases separating them. Germline-derived CDR1 and CDR2 are MDHEN and SYDVKM. CDR3 size: 16 residues.

V gene TRBV19 combines with J gene TRBJ2-5, with D tentatively TRBD1 or TRBD2 (6 bases each). Trimming took off 0 bases at V and 3 bases at J, with 14 bases between the two ends. This CDR3 spans 16 amino acids. CDR1 is LNHDA and CDR2 is SQIVND in the germline V gene (reference sequence). CDR3 in DNA: TGTGCCAGTAGTATAGAGCTGGGGGGCTTGGAAGAGACCCAGTACTTC. It encodes CASSIELGGLEETQYF.

The chain has TRBV5-1 and TRBJ1-2, with 8 bases that match TRBD1. With V trimmed by 4 bases and J by 8 bases, 4 bases remained unmatched. Germline loops: CDR1 SGHRS, CDR2 YFSETQ. CDR3 length equals 12 residues. Here the CDR3 reads CASSTDRAGYTF. CDR3 coding DNA: TGCGCCAGCAGCACGGACAGGGCCGGCTACACCTTC.

This chain connects TRBV28 to TRBJ1-1; perhaps TRBD1 as D (6 bases). V was shortened by 3 bases and J by 4 bases, with 12 bases between the two germline ends. Germline CDR1 MDHEN, CDR2 SYDVKM. The CDR3 is 14 residues long. The CDR3 here is CASSLGAWSTEAFF. The CDR3, as DNA: TGTGCCAGCAGTTTGGGGGCCTGGAGCACTGAAGCTTTCTTT.

The chain links TRBV28 to TRBJ2-5, with TRBD2 matching over 9 bases. This CDR3 has 15 amino acids. The germline V gene has CDR1 MDHEN and CDR2 SYDVKM. V lost 6 bases and J lost 4; bases outside the gene matches: 9. The CDR3 nucleotides are TGTGCCAGCAGAGCATCGGGACTAGCAGGAGAGACCCAGTACTTC. Translating it yields CASRASGLAGETQYF.

This rearrangement joins TRBV5-1 to TRBJ2-5; 10 bases are a match to TRBD2. The J segment lost 4 bases and the V segment lost 1 base, leaving 4 bases of the junction unmatched. The CDR3 spans 15 residues. The germline V gene has CDR1 SGHRS and CDR2 YFSETQ. In DNA form, the CDR3 reads TGCGCCAGCAGCTTGACTAGCGGGGATGGAGAGACCCAGTACTTC. This encodes CASSLTSGDGETQYF.

This chain connects TRBV5-1 to TRBJ2-2, with TRBD1 as a possible D gene (6 bases). This CDR3 spans 14 amino acids. CDR1 is SGHRS, CDR2 YFSETQ, per germline. V was shortened by 4 bases and J by 4 bases, with 11 bases between the two germline ends. The CDR3 coding sequence is TGCGCCAGCAGCAGTCAGGGGAGCACCGGGGAGCTGTTTTTT. Translated, it gives CASSSQGSTGELFF.

The gene calls are TRBV27 and TRBJ1-5; no definite D call. V shed 1 base and J shed 6 bases, with 7 bases lying between them. The CDR3 runs to 13 residues. Germline values: CDR1 MNHEY, CDR2 SMNVEV (reference sequence). The DNA for the CDR3 is TGTGCCAGCAGTTTATTGACCGGTCAGCCCCAGCATTTT. Translated: CASSLLTGQPQHF.

The rearrangement uses TRBV6-5 and TRBJ1-2, with 11 bases identical to TRBD1. Germline V lookup: CDR1 MNHEY, CDR2 SVGAGI. V lost 3 bases and J lost 8; bases outside the gene matches: 8. The CDR3 spans 15 residues. CDR3 in DNA: TGTGCCAGCAGTTATGGAAGGACAGGGGGCGGGGGCTACACCTTC. Residues: CASSYGRTGGGGYTF.

V gene TRBV5-1 combines with J gene TRBJ2-3, with unresolved D. The CDR3 sequence is 15 residues long. The ends were cut back, 0 bases at V and 1 base at J, with 9 bases in the middle. Germline loops: CDR1 SGHRS, CDR2 YFSETQ. The CDR3 loop reads CASSLELLGTDTQYF. CDR3 sequence (DNA): TGCGCCAGCAGCTTGGAACTTCTCGGCACAGATACGCAGTATTTT.

The rearrangement joins TRBV5-1 to TRBJ2-2; D is possibly TRBD1 or TRBD2 (5 bases each). CDR3 size: 15 residues. Per germline, CDR1 SGHRS and CDR2 YFSETQ. The germline V and J ends were trimmed by 1 base and 3 bases, with 10 bases remaining between them. Here the CDR3 reads CASSLMGDDTGELFF. For the CDR3, the DNA is TGCGCCAGCAGCTTGATGGGGGATGACACCGGGGAGCTGTTTTTT. The whole variable domain, filled in from reference TRBV5-1 and TRBJ2-2, reads KAGVTQTPRYLIKTRGQQVTLSCSPISGHRSVSWYQQTPGQGLQFLFEYFSETQRNKGNFPGRFSGRQFSNSRSEMNVSTLELGDSALYLCASSLMGDDTGELFFGEGSRLTVL.

This chain connects TRBV6-1 to TRBJ1-5; possibly TRBD1 for D (6 bases). Germline CDR1 and CDR2: MNHNS and SASEGT. This CDR3 contains 16 residues. The V gene lost 4 bases and the J gene lost 2 bases, with 15 bases spanning the gap. DNA for the CDR3: TGTGCCAGCAGTGCCGGGACACAAGGCGGCAATCAGCCCCAGCATTTT. Translating it yields CASSAGTQGGNQPQHF.

The chain is built from TRBV4-2 and TRBJ1-6; 9 bases fit TRBD1. CDR3 length: 15 amino acids. V lost 5 bases, J lost 7 bases, and 6 bases stayed unmatched. The germline V gene has CDR1 LGHNA and CDR2 YNFKEQ. CDR3: CASSSRDRENSPLHF. CDR3 sequence (DNA): TGTGCCAGCAGCTCCCGGGACAGGGAGAATTCACCCCTCCACTTT.

This chain links TRBV23-1 with TRBJ1-5, with D possibly TRBD1 on 5 matching bases. TRBV23-1 is classed as an ORF, of uncertain function. The CDR3 length is 20 residues. Trimming took off 3 bases at V and 0 bases at J, with 24 bases between the two ends. The CDR3 DNA reads as TGCGCCAGCAGTCAGCCCCCGGGACCACCTCCACGCAATAGCAATCAGCCCCAGCATTTT. This sequence encodes CASSQPPGPPPRNSNQPQHF.

The chain joins TRBV5-1 to TRBJ2-5; weak D call: TRBD1 (6 bases). The CDR3 length is 13 residues. Trimming cost V 1 base and J 5 bases, with 9 bases left between them. Per the germline V gene, CDR1 is SGHRS and CDR2 is YFSETQ. The CDR3 bases are TGCGCCAGCAGCTTGCGGCAGGGGGAGACCCAGTACTTC. Translated: CASSLRQGETQYF.

This chain links TRBV2 with TRBJ1-4, with D possibly matching TRBD1 (6 bases). Germline CDR1 is SNHLY and CDR2 is FYNNEI. V gave up 3 bases and J gave up 2 bases, with 10 bases separating them. There are 15 residues in the CDR3. The CDR3 reads CASSDSGGTNEKLFF. CDR3 nucleotide sequence: TGTGCCAGCAGTGATTCGGGGGGCACTAATGAAAAACTGTTTTTT.